Below, 27 T cell receptor beta chains from the same sample are listed, as sequenced in a study of OX40 agonist ivuxolimab in advanced cancers. Profiling relied on immunoSEQ multiplex PCR, and the TCRdb table lists in-frame clones only, not all of them. Of 62,000 or so clones in the sample, around 81% were seen once. Sequenced material: CD4+ or CD8+ T cells sorted from blood, taken in a trial of the OX40 agonist ivuxolimab. Every receptor here comes from an adult with an advanced solid tumor such as melanoma, head and neck, liver or kidney cancer.

The rearrangement links TRBV23-1 to TRBJ2-7, with TRBD2 as a possible D gene (6 bases). TRBV23-1 is labeled an ORF, and its function is uncertain. The CDR3 runs 16 residues. Trimming cost V 6 bases and J 4 bases, with 22 bases left between them. Here the CDR3 reads CASSRPDRQEGYEQYF. The CDR3, as DNA: TGCGCCAGCAGCCGCCCCGATCGGCAGGAGGGATACGAGCAGTACTTC.

The chain links TRBV5-1 to TRBJ2-2; D call uncertain. The CDR3 runs 14 residues. Germline CDR1 SGHRS, CDR2 YFSETQ. V lost 0 bases, J lost 5 bases, and 8 bases lay in between. As DNA, the CDR3 is TGCGCCAGCAGCTTGGGGGATATGACCGGGGAGCTGTTTTTT. Residues: CASSLGDMTGELFF.

The V call is TRBV18, the J call TRBJ2-1; D is unclear. V was cut by 2 bases and J by 13 bases, with 9 bases left in between. Germline V gene data show CDR1 as KGHSH and CDR2 as LQKENI. The CDR3 runs to 11 residues. The CDR3 region has the DNA TGTGCCAGCTCACCAGACGACGTTCAGTTCTTC. Translating it yields CASSPDDVQFF.

The genes are TRBV2 and TRBJ2-7, with TRBD1 as a possible D gene (6 bases). Germline values: CDR1 SNHLY, CDR2 FYNNEI. Trimming took off 1 base at V and 4 bases at J, with 14 bases between the two ends. CDR3 length equals 15 residues. The CDR3 DNA follows: TGTGCCAGCAGTGAAGGGGGGACAACTCAGTACGAGCAGTACTTC. It codes for CASSEGGTTQYEQYF.

V usage is TRBV7-9 and J usage is TRBJ2-5; tentatively, D is TRBD1 or TRBD2 (5 bases each). Germline loops: CDR1 SEHNR, CDR2 FQNEAQ (reference sequence). V dropped 2 bases and J dropped 5 bases, with 12 bases sitting between them. The CDR3 runs 14 residues. The CDR3 protein is CASSLQSGSETQYF. CDR3 nucleotide sequence: TGTGCCAGCAGCTTACAGTCAGGGAGTGAGACCCAGTACTTC.

This chain connects TRBV7-9 to TRBJ2-2; TRBD1 or TRBD2 may be the D gene (5 bases each). This CDR3 region has 13 residues. V was clipped by 5 bases and J by 7 bases, with 11 bases between them. In germline, CDR1 is SEHNR, CDR2 FQNEAQ (reference sequence). Written as DNA, the CDR3 is TGTGCCAGCAGCCCAGGGCGGGTCGGGGAGCTGTTTTTT. Its translation: CASSPGRVGELFF.

The chain is built from TRBV4-1 and TRBJ2-1; perhaps TRBD2 as D (5 bases). Trimming cost V 9 bases and J 8 bases, with 17 bases left between them. Germline CDR1 reads MGHRA; CDR2 reads YSYEKL. The CDR3 extends over 13 amino acids. The CDR3 bases are TGCGCCAGACGGCTAGCTCGAGAGGATGAGCAGTTCTTC. Its protein is CARRLAREDEQFF.

V and J are TRBV4-3 and TRBJ1-1, with 7 bases fitting TRBD1. V was pared by 4 bases and J by 0 bases, with 5 bases of the junction left unmatched. The germline V gene has CDR1 LGHNA and CDR2 YSLEER. This CDR3 contains 15 residues. CDR3 protein: CASSPRQGMNTEAFF. DNA for the CDR3: TGCGCCAGCAGCCCGAGACAGGGAATGAACACTGAAGCTTTCTTT.

The chain recombines TRBV11-2 with TRBJ2-1; 7 bases align to TRBD2. CDR3 length: 14 amino acids. The germline V gene has CDR1 SGHAT and CDR2 FQNNGV. V lost 1 base, J lost 3 bases, and 0 bases stayed unmatched. The chain's CDR3 is CASSLGTSYNEQFF. In nucleotides, the CDR3 is TGTGCCAGCAGCTTAGGGACTAGCTACAATGAGCAGTTCTTC.

The chain joins TRBV7-6 to TRBJ1-3; D gene uncertain. Germline CDR1 and CDR2: SGHVS and FNYEAQ. The CDR3 is 13 amino acids. Trimming left V 6 bases short and J 7 bases short, with 13 bases between. The CDR3 DNA reads as TGTGCCAGCAGTATGTCGGACGCCAACACCATATATTTT. It specifies CASSMSDANTIYF.

The gene calls are TRBV11-3 and TRBJ2-7; the D is unclear. This CDR3 spans 14 amino acids. The germline V gene has CDR1 SGHNT and CDR2 YENEEA. Between the trimmed V and J ends, which lost 3 bases and 6 bases, there was a span of 15 bases. CDR3 protein: CASSLAPSGGEQYF. The CDR3 bases are TGTGCCAGCAGCTTGGCCCCGTCGGGTGGCGAGCAGTACTTC.

This clone was counted between two and nine times. The chain links TRBV14 to TRBJ2-7; D call uncertain. Trimming shortened V by 1 base and J by 0 bases, and 13 bases separated the two germline ends. The CDR3 extends over 16 amino acids. Per the germline V gene, CDR1 is SGHDN and CDR2 is FVKESK. The CDR3 DNA reads TGTGCCAGCAGCCAAGCCCAGTTCTACGACTCCTACGAGCAGTACTTC. It specifies CASSQAQFYDSYEQYF.

This chain uses TRBV11-1 with TRBJ2-5; maybe TRBD2 (6 bases). The J call is doubtful: the DNA matches TRBJ2-7 better. Germline CDR1 SGHAT, CDR2 FQDESV (reference sequence). The CDR3 consists of 15 residues. The CDR3 spells CASSFAGRNDYEQYF. CDR3 nucleotide sequence: TGTGCCAGCAGCTTCGCGGGGCGCAACGACTACGAGCAGTACTTC.

The J gene is TRBJ2-7, the V gene TRBV2; D is unresolved. The germline CDR1 and CDR2 sequences are SNHLY and FYNNEI. CDR3 length equals 12 residues. V lost 3 bases to trimming and J lost 5 bases, with 8 bases between them. CDR3 loop: CASSDSEDEQYF. The CDR3 DNA reads TGTGCCAGCAGTGACTCAGAAGACGAGCAGTACTTC.

The chain combines TRBV13 with TRBJ1-4; 8 nucleotides align to TRBD1. V was pared by 5 bases and J by 6 bases, with 8 bases of the junction left unmatched. Germline CDR1 reads PRHDT; CDR2 reads FYEKMQ (reference sequence). The CDR3 length is 15 residues. CDR3 DNA sequence: TGTGCCAGCAGCCCCCGCGGACAGGGACATGAAAAACTGTTTTTT. Residues: CASSPRGQGHEKLFF.

This clone was recorded only once. The chain combines TRBV7-2 with TRBJ2-2; TRBD2 matches at 8 bases. V lost 3 bases to trimming and J lost 6 bases; unmatched junction nucleotides: 6. The CDR3 length is 15 residues. Germline V gene lookup returns CDR1 SGHTA and CDR2 FQGNSA. The CDR3 nucleotides read TGTGCCAGCAGCTTCAGCGGGAGTGTCGCCGGGGAGCTGTTTTTT. This codes for CASSFSGSVAGELFF.

The V gene is TRBV27, the J gene TRBJ2-3; TRBD2 agrees at 13 bases. The J segment lost 2 bases and the V segment lost 6 bases, leaving 11 bases of the junction unmatched. The CDR3 has 18 amino acids. Germline CDR1 reads MNHEY; CDR2 reads SMNVEV (reference sequence). CDR3 sequence reads: CASRKGLAGLVSTDTQYF. CDR3 DNA: TGTGCCAGCAGGAAGGGACTAGCGGGACTCGTCTCCACAGATACGCAGTATTTT.

The chain recombines TRBV5-1 with TRBJ2-1, with TRBD2 as a possible D gene (6 bases). The CDR3 contains 13 residues. V lost 4 bases, J lost 4 bases, and 9 bases lay in between. Germline V lookup: CDR1 SGHRS, CDR2 YFSETQ. The CDR3 bases are TGCGCCAGCAGCCCTGGGGGGTACAATGAGCAGTTCTTC. Protein product: CASSPGGYNEQFF.

The V and J genes are TRBV19 and TRBJ2-6; TRBD1 is a possible D gene (5 bases). Germline values: CDR1 LNHDA, CDR2 SQIVND (reference sequence). The CDR3 spans 15 residues. V was shortened by 4 bases and J by 0 bases, with 7 bases between the two germline ends. The CDR3 loop reads CASSKGNSGANVLTF. DNA of the CDR3: TGTGCCAGTAGTAAGGGGAACTCTGGGGCCAACGTCCTGACTTTC.

In the case of this clone: One end of the junction is discordant with germline, which a read error may explain. V gene TRBV7-9 combines with J gene TRBJ2-7; D remains unclear. The CDR3 extends over 13 amino acids. Per germline, CDR1 SEHNR and CDR2 FQNEAQ (reference sequence). The CDR3 region is CASSSSGAYGQYF. The CDR3 DNA sequence: TGTGCCAGCAGCTCTTCCGGAGCATACGGGCAGTACTTC.

The chain has TRBV2 and TRBJ2-5, with a tentative D call TRBD2 (5 bases). CDR1 and CDR2 from the germline V gene are SNHLY and FYNNEI. The CDR3 runs to 15 residues. V dropped 4 bases and J dropped 2 bases, with 14 bases sitting between them. CDR3: CASSGGRSVQETQYF. CDR3 in DNA: TGTGCCAGCAGTGGAGGTCGTAGCGTTCAAGAGACCCAGTACTTC. The whole variable domain, filled in from reference TRBV2 and TRBJ2-5, reads EPEVTQTPSHQVTQMGQEVILRCVPISNHLYFYWYRQILGQKVEFLVSFYNNEISEKSEIFDDQFSVERPDGSNFTLKIRSTKLEDSAMYFCASSGGRSVQETQYFGPGTRLLVL.

The chain employs TRBV20-1 and TRBJ1-1, with D uncertain. Trimming left V 5 bases short and J 3 bases short, with 4 bases between. This CDR3 region has 10 residues. CDR1 is DFQATT and CDR2 is SNEGSKA in the germline V gene (reference sequence). The CDR3 loop reads CSAFDTEAFF. For the CDR3, the DNA is TGCAGTGCTTTCGACACTGAAGCTTTCTTT.

The chain has TRBV7-6 and TRBJ1-1; D remains unclear. V was clipped by 5 bases and J by 8 bases, with 12 bases between them. Germline lookup yields CDR1 SGHVS and CDR2 FNYEAQ. The CDR3 consists of 12 residues. This chain's CDR3 is CASSPDPTEAFF. CDR3 DNA: TGTGCCAGCAGCCCCGATCCGACCGAAGCTTTCTTT.

The CDR3 DNA follows: TGTGCCAGCAGCGTAGGGGAGAGCTCTGGAAACACCATATATTTT. Its protein product is CASSVGESSGNTIYF. The chain uses TRBV9 and TRBJ1-3; D is unclear. The CDR3 spans 15 residues. Trimming stripped 0 bases from V and 0 bases from J, with 7 bases between. The germline V gene encodes CDR1 SGDLS and CDR2 YYNGEE.

The chain links TRBV11-2 to TRBJ2-7, with 7 nucleotides matching TRBD1. Germline CDR1 reads SGHAT; CDR2 reads FQNNGV. This CDR3 is 15 amino acids long. The junction had 9 bases not matched to a gene; V was cut back by 5 bases and J by 2 bases. CDR3 coding DNA: TGTGCCAGCAGCCTATCCGGGACAGAAACCTACGAGCAGTACTTC. As protein: CASSLSGTETYEQYF.

The V and J genes are TRBV2 and TRBJ2-1; possibly TRBD1 or TRBD2 for D (5 bases each). V lost 8 bases and J lost 3, with 11 bases in between. Germline V gives CDR1 SNHLY, CDR2 FYNNEI. The CDR3 has 13 amino acids. The CDR3 loop reads CASRKRGYNEQFF. CDR3 in DNA: TGTGCCAGCCGAAAGAGGGGCTACAATGAGCAGTTCTTC.

The chain employs TRBV4-3 and TRBJ2-5; D unresolved. This CDR3 has 15 residues. Germline V CDR1 and CDR2: LGHNA, YSLEER. Trimming removed 1 base from V and 2 bases from J, with 11 bases in between. CDR3 DNA: TGCGCCAGCAGCCAAGGGGTTGGGCTACAAGAGACCCAGTACTTC. Amino acid sequence: CASSQGVGLQETQYF.